This T cell receptor beta chain was sequenced during a study of T cells after somatic rescue of genetic block. This CDR3 spans 13 amino acids. The V and J ends lost 2 bases and 10 bases respectively, with 13 bases between them. Germline CDR1 is SGHNT and CDR2 is YYREEE (reference sequence). The method was immunoSEQ multiplex PCR; TCRdb's version includes in-frame clones alone and lacks a portion of them. The sample has around 100,000 clones; just over 90% are singletons. Sequenced: peripheral blood mononuclear cells (PBMCs). The V call is TRBV5-4, the J call TRBJ2-1; weak D call: TRBD2 (5 bases). The source of this sequence is a woman younger than 30. CDR3 in DNA: TGTGCCAGCAGCTTTGGGAGCGGAACCGAGCAGTTCTTC. This encodes CASSFGSGTEQFF.